The next 11 T cell receptor beta chains were all read from a single sample in a study of regulatory T cells in long-lasting Graves disease. Through Arm-PCR of CDR3 regions and iRepertoire HTBI primers, TCR beta libraries were built. MiXCR, applied by TCRdb to the multiplex PCR reads, yields one record per CDR3 protein. Among 500,000 or so distinct CDR3 sequences, under 20% were seen once, and the ten largest hold 10% to 15%. Time point of the sample: newly diagnosed GD, antithyroid drugs for less than 3 months. The TCR library was made from RNA extracted from PBMCs. This sample also belongs to another study, concerning T cells in Graves' hyperthyroidism and ophthalmopathy.

The sequencing here drew on peripheral blood mononuclear cells (PBMCs), taken at new diagnosis, from a patient treated with antithyroid drugs. Receptors were obtained from a middle-aged man with Graves disease.

This clonotype was detected ten times or more. The rearrangement uses TRBV7-9 and TRBJ2-7; TRBD2 agrees at 12 bases. Losses at the gene ends were 5 bases for V and 3 bases for J; bases not matched to a gene: 5. Looked up from germline, CDR1 is SEHNR and CDR2 is FQNEAQ (reference sequence). CDR3 size: 15 residues. CDR3 bases: TGTGCCAGCAGCAGGCGACTAGCGGGAGTCTACGAGCAGTACTTC. This codes for CASSRRLAGVYEQYF.

A note on this clonotype: A much larger clone is a single base away; this may be a read error. The CDR3 DNA sequence: TGTACCAGCATCCTCTTCCCCACAGATACGCAGTATTTT. It specifies CTSILFPTDTQYF. The chain couples TRBV11-3 to TRBJ2-3; D uncertain. The germline gives CDR1 SGHNT, CDR2 YENEEA. The CDR3 spans 13 residues.

This clonotype has ten or more counts. The rearrangement joins TRBV7-9 to TRBJ2-5; 9 bases fit TRBD1. Germline lookup yields CDR1 SEHNR and CDR2 FQNEAQ (reference sequence). J was trimmed by 4 bases and V by 5 bases; bases with no gene match: 11. This CDR3 region has 16 residues. The CDR3 is CASSPSGQGITETQYF. Written as DNA, the CDR3 is TGTGCCAGCAGCCCGTCGGGACAGGGAATTACAGAGACCCAGTACTTC.

This clonotype was counted ten times or more. J is TRBJ2-1 and V is TRBV11-2; D perhaps matches TRBD1 (6 bases). CDR1 is SGHAT and CDR2 is FQNNGV in the germline V gene. The length of the CDR3 is 15 residues. With 6 bases removed from V and 5 bases from J, the gap between germline ends came to 17 bases. The CDR3 spells CASRKGQSNDNEQFF. The CDR3 bases are TGTGCCAGCAGGAAAGGACAGTCCAATGACAATGAGCAGTTCTTC.

This clonotype was picked up a small number of times. A far larger clone is off by one base, so a read error is likely. J is TRBJ2-1 and V is TRBV30; the match to TRBD2 covers 10 bases. The CDR3 has 14 residues. Germline V gives CDR1 GTSNPN, CDR2 SVGIG (reference sequence). The CDR3 is CAHTWSGRGNGQFF. The CDR3 DNA is TGTGCTCACACTTGGAGCGGGAGGGGCAATGGGCAATTCTTC.

This clonotype appeared many times. The rearrangement uses TRBV3-1 and TRBJ2-5, with no clear D. The ends were cut back, 2 bases at V and 5 bases at J, with 6 bases in the middle. CDR1 LGHDT and CDR2 YNNKEL come from the germline V gene (reference sequence). The CDR3 contains 12 residues. The CDR3 DNA follows: TGTGCCAGCAGCCAATCGGCTGAGACCCAGTACTTC. As protein: CASSQSAETQYF.

This clonotype was found many times. V gene TRBV29-1 combines with J gene TRBJ1-2; D not certain. V lost 4 bases to trimming and J lost 3 bases, with 9 bases between them. Germline CDR1 SQVTM, CDR2 ANQGSEA. The CDR3 is 12 amino acids. CDR3 region: CSVGDGDYGYTF. The CDR3 DNA sequence: TGCAGCGTTGGAGATGGGGACTATGGCTACACCTTC. The whole variable domain, filled in from reference TRBV29-1 and TRBJ1-2, reads SAVISQKPSRDICQRGTSLTIQCQVDSQVTMMFWYRQQPGQSLTLIATANQGSEATYESGFVIDKFPISRPNLTFSTLTVSNMSPEDSSIYLCSVGDGDYGYTFGSGTRLTVV.

In its sample, this clonotype was seen many times. The gene calls are TRBV11-3 and TRBJ2-1, with unresolved D. Deletions cut 5 bases from V and 12 bases from J, with 11 bases between. The length of the CDR3 is 11 residues. The germline CDR1 and CDR2 sequences are SGHNT and YENEEA. The CDR3 here is CASSTQGTQFF. In nucleotides, the CDR3 is TGTGCCAGCAGCACACAAGGTACGCAGTTCTTC.

This clonotype came up a few times. The gene calls are TRBV19 and TRBJ2-1, with 9 bases aligning to TRBD2. CDR1 is LNHDA and CDR2 is SQIVND in the germline V gene (reference sequence). The junction had 6 bases not matched to a gene; V was cut back by 6 bases and J by 15 bases. The CDR3 extends over 11 amino acids. The CDR3 region has the DNA TGTGCCAGTAGCCAACTAGCGGGCCTGTTCTTC. It specifies CASSQLAGLFF.

This clonotype was counted a few times. The chain combines TRBV4-1 with TRBJ2-7; D is perhaps TRBD1 or TRBD2 (5 bases each). The CDR3 runs to 14 residues. V lost 5 bases and J lost 2, with 13 bases in between. The germline V gene encodes CDR1 MGHRA and CDR2 YSYEKL. CDR3 residues: CASSTRDATYEQYF. The CDR3 region has the DNA TGCGCCAGCAGCACCCGGGACGCAACCTACGAGCAGTACTTC.

This sequence joins TRBV11-1 and TRBJ2-7; 11 bases are shared with TRBD2. CDR1 SGHAT and CDR2 FQDESV come from the germline V gene (reference sequence). The V segment lost 5 bases and the J segment 3 bases; nucleotides outside the gene matches: 6. There are 15 residues in the CDR3. The CDR3 DNA is TGTGCCAGCAGCCCGGGACTAGCGGAAAACTACGAGCAGTACTTC. This gives the protein CASSPGLAENYEQYF.